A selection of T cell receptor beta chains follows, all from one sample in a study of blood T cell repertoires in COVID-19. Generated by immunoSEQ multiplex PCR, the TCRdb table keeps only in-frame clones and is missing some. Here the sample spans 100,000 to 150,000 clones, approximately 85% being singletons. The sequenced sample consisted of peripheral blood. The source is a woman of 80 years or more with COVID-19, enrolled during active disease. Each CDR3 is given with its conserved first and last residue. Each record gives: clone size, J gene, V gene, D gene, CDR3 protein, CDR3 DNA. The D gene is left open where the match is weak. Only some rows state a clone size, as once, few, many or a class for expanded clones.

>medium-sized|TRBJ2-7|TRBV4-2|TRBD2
CASSRPLAGGTYEQYF
TGTGCCAGCAGCCGCCCACTAGCGGGGGGGACCTACGAGCAGTACTTC
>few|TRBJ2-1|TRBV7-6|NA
CASSLIGTRFNNEQFF
TGTGCCAGCAGCTTGATCGGGACAAGGTTTAACAATGAGCAGTTCTTC
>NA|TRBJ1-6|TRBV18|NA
CASQQGIRSPLHF
TGTGCCAGCCAACAGGGTATACGGTCACCCCTCCACTTT
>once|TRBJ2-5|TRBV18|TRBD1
CASSPFGQGEETQYF
TGTGCCAGCTCACCATTTGGACAGGGGGAAGAGACCCAGTACTTC
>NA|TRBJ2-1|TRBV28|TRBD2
CASSLVAGVGNEQFF
TGTGCCAGCAGTTTAGTAGCGGGAGTAGGGAATGAGCAGTTCTTC
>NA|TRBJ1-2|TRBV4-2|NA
CASSPAGAIGYTF
TGTGCCAGCAGTCCCGCAGGGGCGATTGGCTACACCTTC
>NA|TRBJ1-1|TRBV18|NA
CASSPGTQNTEAFF
TGTGCCAGCTCACCCGGGACACAGAACACTGAAGCTTTCTTT
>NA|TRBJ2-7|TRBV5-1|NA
CASSLAQYYEQYF
TGCGCCAGCAGCTTGGCCCAGTACTACGAGCAGTACTTC
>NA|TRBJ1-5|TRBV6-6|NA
CASSSGQLSNQPQHF
TGTGCCAGCAGTTCCGGACAGCTTAGCAATCAGCCCCAGCATTTT
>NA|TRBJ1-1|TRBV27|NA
CASNPGRDTEAFF
TGTGCCAGCAACCCCGGGCGGGACACTGAAGCTTTCTTT
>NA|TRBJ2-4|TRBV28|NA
CASSFRDIAKNIQYF
TGTGCCAGCAGTTTCAGGGATATAGCCAAAAACATTCAGTACTTC
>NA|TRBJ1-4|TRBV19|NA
CASSISRGQEKLFF
TGTGCCAGTAGTATCTCCAGGGGCCAGGAAAAACTGTTTTTT
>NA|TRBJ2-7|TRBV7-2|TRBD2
CASSPRTSGHTYEQYF
TGTGCCAGCAGCCCCCGGACTAGCGGACACACCTACGAGCAGTACTTC
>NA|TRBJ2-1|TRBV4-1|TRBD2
CASSQWISASGRPSNEQFF
TGCGCCAGCAGCCAATGGATTTCGGCTAGCGGGAGGCCGTCGAATGAGCAGTTCTTC
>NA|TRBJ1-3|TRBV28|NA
CASSPGAAFSGNTIYF
TGTGCCAGCAGTCCCGGAGCAGCCTTCTCTGGAAACACCATATATTTT
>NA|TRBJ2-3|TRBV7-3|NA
CASSLGPSTDTQYF
TGTGCCAGCAGCTTAGGGCCTAGCACAGATACGCAGTATTTT
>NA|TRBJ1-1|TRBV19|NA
CASTVGMNTEAFF
TGTGCCAGTACTGTCGGGATGAACACTGAAGCTTTCTTT
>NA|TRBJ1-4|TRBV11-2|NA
CASRGLLREKLFF
TGTGCCAGCAGGGGACTGCTCCGCGAAAAACTGTTTTTT
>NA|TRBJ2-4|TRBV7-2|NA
CASSYLNPTNLVAKNIQYF
TGTGCCAGCAGCTACCTGAATCCGACTAACCTTGTAGCCAAAAACATTCAGTACTTC
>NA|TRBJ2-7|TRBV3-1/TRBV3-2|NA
CASSPGPYGSEQYF
TGTGCCAGCAGCCCGGGACCATACGGGAGCGAGCAGTACTTC
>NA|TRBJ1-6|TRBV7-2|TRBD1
CASSPGQGMNSPLHF
TGTGCCAGCAGCCCAGGACAGGGTATGAATTCACCCCTCCACTTT
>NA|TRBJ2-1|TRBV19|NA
CATKGLVGVEQFF
TGTGCCACCAAGGGTTTAGTCGGGGTTGAGCAGTTCTTC
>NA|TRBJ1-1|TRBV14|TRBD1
CASSQTGWNTEAFF
TGTGCCAGCAGCCAGACAGGGTGGAACACTGAAGCTTTCTTT
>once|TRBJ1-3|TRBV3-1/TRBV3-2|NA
CASSQVVPGSSGNTIYF
TGTGCCAGCAGCCAAGTCGTTCCGGGGAGCTCTGGAAACACCATATATTTT
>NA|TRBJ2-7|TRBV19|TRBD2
CASSILAGGPNEQYF
TGTGCCAGTAGTATCCTAGCGGGAGGGCCAAACGAGCAGTACTTC
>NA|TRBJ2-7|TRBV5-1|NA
CASSLLPGGYEQYF
TGCGCCAGCAGCCTCCTTCCAGGAGGATACGAGCAGTACTTC
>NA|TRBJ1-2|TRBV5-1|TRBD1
CASSRQGAEGYTF
TGCGCCAGCAGCCGACAGGGGGCGGAAGGCTACACCTTC
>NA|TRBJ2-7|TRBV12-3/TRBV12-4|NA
CASSRRREQYF
TGTGCCAGCAGCCGGCGGAGAGAGCAGTACTTC
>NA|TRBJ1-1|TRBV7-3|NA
CASSPNQNLNTEAFF
TGTGCCAGCAGTCCGAACCAGAACCTGAACACTGAAGCTTTCTTT
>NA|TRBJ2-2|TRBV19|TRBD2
CASSSPGLAGPGELFF
TGTGCCAGTAGTTCCCCGGGACTAGCGGGCCCCGGGGAGCTGTTTTTT
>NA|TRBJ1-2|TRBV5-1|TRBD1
CASSFRDRGGYTF
TGCGCCAGCAGCTTCCGGGACAGGGGTGGCTACACCTTC
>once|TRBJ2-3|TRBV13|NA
CASSASSSGRTDTQYF
TGTGCCAGCAGCGCCTCTTCATCCGGGAGAACAGATACGCAGTATTTT
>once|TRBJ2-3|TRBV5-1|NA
CASSAPTIDTQYF
TGCGCCAGCAGCGCCCCGACTATAGATACGCAGTATTTT
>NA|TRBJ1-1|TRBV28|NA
CASRVGGGNTEAFF
TGTGCCAGCCGAGTGGGAGGAGGGAACACTGAAGCTTTCTTT
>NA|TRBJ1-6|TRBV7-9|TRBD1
CASSSGGQGSSYNSPLHF
TGTGCCAGCAGCTCCGGAGGACAGGGGAGCTCCTATAATTCACCCCTCCACTTT
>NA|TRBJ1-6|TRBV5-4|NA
CASSPGGGVDSPLHF
TGTGCCAGCAGCCCGGGGGGGGGAGTGGATTCACCCCTCCACTTT
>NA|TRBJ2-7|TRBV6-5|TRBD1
CASTFRQGEFHEQYF
TGTGCCAGCACTTTTCGACAGGGTGAGTTCCACGAGCAGTACTTC
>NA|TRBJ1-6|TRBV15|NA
CATSTSGGNSPLHF
TGTGCCACCTCGACATCCGGTGGCAATTCACCCCTCCACTTT
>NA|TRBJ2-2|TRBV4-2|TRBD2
CASSQDLSSGGTSGAGELFF
TGTGCCAGCAGCCAAGATTTAAGTTCGGGGGGGACCTCCGGCGCCGGGGAGCTGTTTTTT
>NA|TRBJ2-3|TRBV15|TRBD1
CATSRTNRGTDTQYF
TGTGCCACCAGCAGGACTAACAGGGGAACAGATACGCAGTATTTT
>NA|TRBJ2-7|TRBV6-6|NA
CASSYTRDSYEQYF
TGTGCCAGCAGTTACACGCGGGACTCTTACGAGCAGTACTTC
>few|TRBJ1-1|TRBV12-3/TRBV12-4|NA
CASSYIQGTEAFF
TGTGCCAGCTCCTACATTCAGGGAACTGAAGCTTTCTTT
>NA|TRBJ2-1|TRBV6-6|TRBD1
CASSQTGYGVESYNEQFF
TGTGCCAGCAGTCAGACAGGGTATGGGGTAGAATCCTACAATGAGCAGTTCTTC
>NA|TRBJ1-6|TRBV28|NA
CASWEGSSPLHF
TGTGCCAGCTGGGAGGGTTCCTCACCCCTCCACTTT
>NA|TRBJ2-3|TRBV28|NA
CASSFQDRGTDTQYF
TGTGCCAGCAGTTTCCAGGACAGAGGCACAGATACGCAGTATTTT
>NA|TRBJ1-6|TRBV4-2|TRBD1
CASSQDQGQLNSPLHF
TGTGCCAGCAGCCAAGACCAGGGACAGCTTAATTCACCCCTCCACTTT
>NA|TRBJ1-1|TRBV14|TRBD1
CASSQVQGARGTEAFF
TGTGCCAGCAGCCAAGTGCAGGGGGCGCGAGGCACTGAAGCTTTCTTT
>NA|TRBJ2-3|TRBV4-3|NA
CASSQAPEGGPDGTQYF
TGCGCCAGCAGCCAAGCCCCAGAGGGCGGGCCGGACGGTACGCAGTATTTT
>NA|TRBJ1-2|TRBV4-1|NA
CASSQNQGIYGYTF
TGCGCCAGCAGCCAAAATCAGGGGATCTATGGCTACACCTTC